Presented here are 11 T cell receptor beta chains from one specimen sequenced in a study of blood T cell repertoires in COVID-19. TCRdb keeps only in-frame clones here, not all; method: immunoSEQ multiplex PCR. Of roughly 140,000 clones in the sample, more than 65% were seen once. The sample consisted of peripheral blood. These receptors were taken from a woman aged 45-60 years in a cohort sampled during active or convalescent COVID-19.

The chain has TRBV4-1 and TRBJ1-3; 7 bases align to TRBD1. Germline V gene lookup returns CDR1 MGHRA and CDR2 YSYEKL. V trimming: 4 bases; J trimming: 0 bases; junction bases outside the gene matches: 9. This CDR3 has 17 amino acids. The chain's CDR3 is CASSPSQGPYSGNTIYF. The CDR3, as DNA: TGCGCCAGCAGCCCGTCACAGGGGCCCTACTCTGGAAACACCATATATTTT.

This chain connects TRBV10-1 to TRBJ2-1; TRBD2 matches at 12 bases. V shed 4 bases, J shed 8 bases, and the junction held 6 bases outside the gene matches. The CDR3 runs 15 residues. CDR1 WNHNN and CDR2 SYGVQD come from the germline V gene (reference sequence). The CDR3 DNA is TGCGCCAGCAGTGTATCCGGGACTAGCGGGCATGAGCAGTTCTTC. It yields the protein CASSVSGTSGHEQFF.

This chain uses TRBV9 with TRBJ2-5; D is perhaps TRBD2 (5 bases). V lost 4 bases, J lost 5 bases, and 9 bases lay in between. The V gene's germline CDR1 is SGDLS and CDR2 YYNGEE. This CDR3 is built from 12 residues. The CDR3 DNA follows: TGTGCCAGCAGCAACCCGGGGGAGACCCAGTACTTC. It codes for CASSNPGETQYF.

The chain has TRBV6-6 and TRBJ1-1; 8 bases are a match to TRBD1. V gave up 4 bases and J gave up 6 bases; unmatched junction bases: 13. Germline V gene lookup returns CDR1 MNHNY and CDR2 SVGAGI (reference sequence). There are 16 residues in the CDR3. CDR3 in amino acids: CASSLLTQGARPEAFF. DNA of the CDR3: TGTGCCAGCAGTTTACTCACTCAGGGGGCGCGCCCTGAAGCTTTCTTT.

The chain joins TRBV3-1 (or the pseudogene TRBV3-2) to TRBJ2-6; no reliable D call. Trimming took 0 bases from V and 0 from J, leaving 9 bases between them. CDR3 length: 17 amino acids. From germline, CDR1 is LGHDT and CDR2 YNNKEL (reference sequence). CDR3 sequence: CASSQDGTRSGANVLTF. The CDR3 DNA reads as TGTGCCAGCAGCCAAGATGGCACCCGCTCTGGGGCCAACGTCCTGACTTTC.

This chain connects TRBV11-2 to TRBJ2-5; 7 positions agree with TRBD1. With V trimmed by 6 bases and J by 1 base, 8 bases remained unmatched. Germline CDR1 and CDR2: SGHAT and FQNNGV. This CDR3 contains 15 residues. CDR3 loop: CASSPTGTVQETQYF. In nucleotides, the CDR3 is TGTGCCAGCAGTCCAACCGGGACAGTCCAAGAGACCCAGTACTTC. Filled out from reference TRBV11-2 and TRBJ2-5, the complete variable domain reads EAGVAQSPRYKIIEKRQSVAFWCNPISGHATLYWYQQILGQGPKLLIQFQNNGVVDDSQLPKDRFSAERLKGVDSTLKIQPAKLEDSAVYLCASSPTGTVQETQYFGPGTRLLVL.

The chain couples TRBV7-2 to TRBJ1-5, with a possible D match to TRBD1 (5 bases). Germline CDR1 and CDR2: SGHTA and FQGNSA. V was cut by 4 bases and J by 5 bases, with 15 bases left in between. The CDR3 runs to 15 residues. DNA for the CDR3: TGTGCCAGCAGCTCGAGGAGGGGCGCCGATCAGCCCCAGCATTTT. Its protein product is CASSSRRGADQPQHF. Using reference TRBV7-2 and TRBJ1-5 for the parts outside the CDR3, the full variable domain is GAGVSQSPSNKVTEKGKDVELRCDPISGHTALYWYRQSLGQGLEFLIYFQGNSAPDKSGLPSDRFSAERTGGSVSTLTIQRTQQEDSAVYLCASSSRRGADQPQHFGDGTRLSIL.

The chain links TRBV4-1 to TRBJ2-7; 9 positions match TRBD2. Germline CDR1 is MGHRA and CDR2 is YSYEKL. There are 15 residues in the CDR3. Unmatched junction bases numbered 4, after V lost 2 bases and J lost 2 bases. As DNA, the CDR3 is TGCGCCAGCAGCCAAATAGCGGGGGAAGCCTACGAGCAGTACTTC. Its translation: CASSQIAGEAYEQYF.

V usage is TRBV2 and J usage is TRBJ1-5; TRBD1 might be the D (5 bases). Germline V lookup: CDR1 SNHLY, CDR2 FYNNEI. V gave up 7 bases and J gave up 4 bases, with 14 bases separating them. This CDR3 has 14 residues. The CDR3 sequence: CASILDRLNQPQHF. In nucleotides, the CDR3 is TGTGCCAGCATCTTAGACAGATTGAATCAGCCCCAGCATTTT.

V and J are TRBV11-2 and TRBJ1-6, with D unresolved. The ends were cut back, 3 bases at V and 6 bases at J, with 12 bases in the middle. The germline CDR1 and CDR2 sequences are SGHAT and FQNNGV. This CDR3 is built from 15 residues. CDR3 in DNA: TGTGCCAGCAGCTTGGGTGGCTCGGGTAATTCACCCCTCCACTTT. Translating gives CASSLGGSGNSPLHF. The full variable domain, rest sourced from reference TRBV11-2 and TRBJ1-6, is EAGVAQSPRYKIIEKRQSVAFWCNPISGHATLYWYQQILGQGPKLLIQFQNNGVVDDSQLPKDRFSAERLKGVDSTLKIQPAKLEDSAVYLCASSLGGSGNSPLHFGNGTRLTVT.

The V call is TRBV19, the J call TRBJ2-1; D is uncertain. Germline CDR1 is LNHDA and CDR2 is SQIVND (reference sequence). Between the trimmed V and J ends, which lost 2 bases and 0 bases, there was a span of 8 bases. This CDR3 comprises 15 residues. The CDR3 is CASSIQFTSYNEQFF. The CDR3 DNA reads TGTGCCAGTAGTATACAGTTTACCTCCTACAATGAGCAGTTCTTC.